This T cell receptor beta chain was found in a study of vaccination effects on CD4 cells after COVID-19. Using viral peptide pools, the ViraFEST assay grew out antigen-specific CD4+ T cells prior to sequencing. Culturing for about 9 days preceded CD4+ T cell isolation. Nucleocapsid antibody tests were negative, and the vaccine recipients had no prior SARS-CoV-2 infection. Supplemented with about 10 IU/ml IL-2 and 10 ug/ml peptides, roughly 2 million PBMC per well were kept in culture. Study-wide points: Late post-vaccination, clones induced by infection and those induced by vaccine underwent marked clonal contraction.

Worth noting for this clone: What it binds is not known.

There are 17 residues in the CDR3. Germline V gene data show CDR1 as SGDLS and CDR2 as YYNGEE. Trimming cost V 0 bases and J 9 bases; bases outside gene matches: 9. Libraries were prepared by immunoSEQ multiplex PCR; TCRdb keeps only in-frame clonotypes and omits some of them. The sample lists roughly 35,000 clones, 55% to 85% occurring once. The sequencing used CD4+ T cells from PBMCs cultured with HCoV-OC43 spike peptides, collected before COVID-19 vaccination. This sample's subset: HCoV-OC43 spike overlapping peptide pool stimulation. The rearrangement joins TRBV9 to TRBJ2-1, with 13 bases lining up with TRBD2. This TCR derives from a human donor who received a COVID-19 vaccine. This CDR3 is CASSVDLLAGGQTEQFF. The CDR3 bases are TGTGCCAGCAGCGTAGATCTACTAGCGGGGGGGCAGACTGAGCAGTTCTTC. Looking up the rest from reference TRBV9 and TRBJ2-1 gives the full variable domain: DSGVTQTPKHLITATGQRVTLRCSPRSGDLSVYWYQQSLDQGLQFLIQYYNGEERAKGNILERFSAQQFPDLHSELNLSSLELGDSALYFCASSVDLLAGGQTEQFFGPGTRLTVL.